This T cell receptor beta chain was observed in a study of control samples from healthy donors and cancer patients. Germline V gene lookup returns CDR1 SGHTA and CDR2 FQGNSA. The V segment lost 0 bases and the J segment 1 base; nucleotides outside the gene matches: 2. This CDR3 region has 15 residues. Some clones are missing from TCRdb's copy, which holds only in-frame ones; the method was immunoSEQ multiplex PCR. The data hold some 130,000 clones, with over 85% observed a single time. This clone was counted only a few times. The specimen sequenced was blood. The sequence was collected from a man younger than 45 in good health. The V and J genes are TRBV7-2 and TRBJ2-5; 7 nucleotides align to TRBD1. The DNA of the CDR3 is TGTGCCAGCAGCTTAGCGGGACAGCGCCAAGAGACCCAGTACTTC. Amino acid sequence: CASSLAGQRQETQYF.